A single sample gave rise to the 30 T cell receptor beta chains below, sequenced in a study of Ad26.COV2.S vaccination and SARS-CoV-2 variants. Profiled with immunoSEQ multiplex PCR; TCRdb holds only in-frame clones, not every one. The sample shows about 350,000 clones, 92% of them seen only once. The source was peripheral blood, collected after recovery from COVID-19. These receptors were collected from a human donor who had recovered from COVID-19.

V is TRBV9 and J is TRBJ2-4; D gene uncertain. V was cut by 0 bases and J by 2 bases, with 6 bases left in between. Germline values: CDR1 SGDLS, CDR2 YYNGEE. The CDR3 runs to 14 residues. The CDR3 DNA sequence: TGTGCCAGCAGCGTAGGGGTTCCCAAAAACATTCAGTACTTC. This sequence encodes CASSVGVPKNIQYF.

CDR3 nucleotide sequence: TGTGCCAGCTCATCGACGGAGACAGTCTCTGGAAACACCATATATTTT. Translating gives CASSSTETVSGNTIYF. This rearrangement joins TRBV18 to TRBJ1-3; the D gene is possibly TRBD1 (5 bases). This CDR3 is built from 16 residues. V gave up 5 bases and J gave up 0 bases, with 14 bases separating them. CDR1 and CDR2 from the germline V gene are KGHSH and LQKENI.

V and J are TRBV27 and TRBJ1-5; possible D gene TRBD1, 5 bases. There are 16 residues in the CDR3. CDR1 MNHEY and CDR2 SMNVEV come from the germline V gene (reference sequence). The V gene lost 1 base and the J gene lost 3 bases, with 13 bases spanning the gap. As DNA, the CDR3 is TGTGCCAGCAGTTTATACGCAGGGACCCCCAATCAGCCCCAGCATTTT. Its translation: CASSLYAGTPNQPQHF.

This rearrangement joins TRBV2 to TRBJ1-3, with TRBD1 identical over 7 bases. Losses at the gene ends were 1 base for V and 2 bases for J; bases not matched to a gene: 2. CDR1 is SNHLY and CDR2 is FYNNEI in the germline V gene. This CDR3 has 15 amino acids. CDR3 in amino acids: CASSEDRGPGNTIYF. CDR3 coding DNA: TGTGCCAGCAGTGAAGACAGGGGTCCTGGAAACACCATATATTTT.

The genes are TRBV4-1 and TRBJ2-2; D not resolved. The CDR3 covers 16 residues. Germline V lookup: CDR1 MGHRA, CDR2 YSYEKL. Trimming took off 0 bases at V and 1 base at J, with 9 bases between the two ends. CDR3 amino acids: CASSQDLMRNTGELFF. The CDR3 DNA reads TGCGCCAGCAGCCAAGATTTAATGAGGAACACCGGGGAGCTGTTTTTT.

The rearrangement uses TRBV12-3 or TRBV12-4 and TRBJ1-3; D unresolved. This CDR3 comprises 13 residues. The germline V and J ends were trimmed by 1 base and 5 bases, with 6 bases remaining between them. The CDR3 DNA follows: TGTGCCAGCAGTTTAGAGCGACGAAACACCATATATTTT. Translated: CASSLERRNTIYF.

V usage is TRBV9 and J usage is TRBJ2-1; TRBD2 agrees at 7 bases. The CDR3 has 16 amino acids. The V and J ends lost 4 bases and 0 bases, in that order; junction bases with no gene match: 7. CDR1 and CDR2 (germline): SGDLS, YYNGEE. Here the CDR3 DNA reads TGTGCCAGCAGCCCCCGGGACTACAGCTCCTACAATGAGCAGTTCTTC. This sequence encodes CASSPRDYSSYNEQFF.

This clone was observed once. The CDR3 sequence is CASSFNGQGADGYTF. For the CDR3, the DNA is TGCGCCAGCAGCTTTAACGGACAGGGGGCCGATGGCTACACCTTC. V is TRBV5-1 and J is TRBJ1-2; 11 bases agree with TRBD1. V was pared by 2 bases and J by 6 bases, with 6 bases of the junction left unmatched. Germline V gene data show CDR1 as SGHRS and CDR2 as YFSETQ. There are 15 residues in the CDR3.

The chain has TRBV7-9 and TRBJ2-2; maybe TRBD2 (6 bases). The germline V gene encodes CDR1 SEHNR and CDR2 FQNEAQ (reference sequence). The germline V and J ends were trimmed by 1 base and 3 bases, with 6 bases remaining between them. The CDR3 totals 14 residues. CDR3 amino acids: CASSLGGDTGELFF. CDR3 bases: TGTGCCAGCAGCTTAGGGGGGGACACCGGGGAGCTGTTTTTT.

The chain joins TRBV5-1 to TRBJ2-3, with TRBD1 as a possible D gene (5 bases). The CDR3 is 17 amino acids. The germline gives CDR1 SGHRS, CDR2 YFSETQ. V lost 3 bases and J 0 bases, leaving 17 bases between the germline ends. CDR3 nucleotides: TGCGCCAGCAGCTCCCGACAGCGACCTCCTAGCACAGATACGCAGTATTTT. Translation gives CASSSRQRPPSTDTQYF.

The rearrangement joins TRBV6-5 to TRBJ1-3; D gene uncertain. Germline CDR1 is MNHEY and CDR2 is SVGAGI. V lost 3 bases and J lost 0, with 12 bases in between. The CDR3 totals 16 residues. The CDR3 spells CASSYNGEDSGNTIYF. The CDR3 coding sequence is TGTGCCAGCAGTTATAATGGGGAAGACTCTGGAAACACCATATATTTT.

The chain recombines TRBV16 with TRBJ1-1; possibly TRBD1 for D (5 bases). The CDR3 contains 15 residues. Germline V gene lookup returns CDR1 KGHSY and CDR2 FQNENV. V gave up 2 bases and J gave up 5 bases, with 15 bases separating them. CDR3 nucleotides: TGTGCCAGCAGCCAAACCGGATCGGGGGGAACTGAAGCTTTCTTT. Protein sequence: CASSQTGSGGTEAFF.

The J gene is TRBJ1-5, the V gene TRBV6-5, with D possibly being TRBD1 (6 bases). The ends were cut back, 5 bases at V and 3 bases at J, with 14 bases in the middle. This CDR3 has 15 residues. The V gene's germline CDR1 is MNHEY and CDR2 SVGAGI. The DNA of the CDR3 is TGTGCCAGCAGTCGGGCGACAGGAAACAATCAGCCCCAGCATTTT. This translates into CASSRATGNNQPQHF.

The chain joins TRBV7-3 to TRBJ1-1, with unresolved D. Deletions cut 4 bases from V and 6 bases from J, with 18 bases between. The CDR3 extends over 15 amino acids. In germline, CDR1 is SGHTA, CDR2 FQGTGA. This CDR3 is CASSSGQPGEPEAFF. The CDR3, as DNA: TGTGCCAGCAGCTCAGGTCAACCAGGAGAACCTGAAGCTTTCTTT. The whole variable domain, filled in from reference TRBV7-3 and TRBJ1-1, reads GAGVSQTPSNKVTEKGKYVELRCDPISGHTALYWYRQSLGQGPEFLIYFQGTGAADDSGLPNDRFFAVRPEGSVSTLKIQRTERGDSAVYLCASSSGQPGEPEAFFGQGTRLTVV.

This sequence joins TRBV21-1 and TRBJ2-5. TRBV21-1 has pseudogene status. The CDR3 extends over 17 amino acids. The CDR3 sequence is CASSKGHTAPDQETQYF. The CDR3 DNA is TGTGCCAGCAGCAAAGGTCATACGGCCCCGGATCAAGAGACCCAGTACTTC.

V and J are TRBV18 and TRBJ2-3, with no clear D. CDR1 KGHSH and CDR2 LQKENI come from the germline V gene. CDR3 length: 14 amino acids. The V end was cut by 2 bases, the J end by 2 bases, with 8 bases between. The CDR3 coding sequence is TGTGCCAGCTCACCAGGGTCCTTCACAGATACGCAGTATTTT. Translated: CASSPGSFTDTQYF.

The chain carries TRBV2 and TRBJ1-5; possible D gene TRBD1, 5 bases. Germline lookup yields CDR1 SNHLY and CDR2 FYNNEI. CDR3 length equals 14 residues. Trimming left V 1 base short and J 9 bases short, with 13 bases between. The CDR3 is CASSEVGVWGPQHF. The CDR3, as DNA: TGTGCCAGCAGTGAAGTGGGGGTTTGGGGGCCCCAGCATTTT.

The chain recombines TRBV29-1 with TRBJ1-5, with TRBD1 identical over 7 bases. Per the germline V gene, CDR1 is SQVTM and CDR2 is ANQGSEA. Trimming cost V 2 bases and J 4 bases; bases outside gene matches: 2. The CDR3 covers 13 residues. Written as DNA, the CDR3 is TGCAGCGTTGAACAGGGGGTGAATCAGCCCCAGCATTTT. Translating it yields CSVEQGVNQPQHF.

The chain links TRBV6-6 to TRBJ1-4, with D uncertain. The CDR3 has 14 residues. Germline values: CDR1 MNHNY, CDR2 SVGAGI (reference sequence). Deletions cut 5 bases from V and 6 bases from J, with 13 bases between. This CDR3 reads CASSRTGPHEKLFF. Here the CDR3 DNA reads TGTGCCAGCAGTAGGACGGGTCCTCATGAAAAACTGTTTTTT.

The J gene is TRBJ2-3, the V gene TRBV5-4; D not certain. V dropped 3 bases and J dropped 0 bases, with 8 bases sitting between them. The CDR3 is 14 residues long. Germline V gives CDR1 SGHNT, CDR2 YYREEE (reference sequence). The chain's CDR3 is CASSSITSTDTQYF. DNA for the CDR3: TGTGCCAGCAGCTCAATAACTAGCACAGATACGCAGTATTTT.

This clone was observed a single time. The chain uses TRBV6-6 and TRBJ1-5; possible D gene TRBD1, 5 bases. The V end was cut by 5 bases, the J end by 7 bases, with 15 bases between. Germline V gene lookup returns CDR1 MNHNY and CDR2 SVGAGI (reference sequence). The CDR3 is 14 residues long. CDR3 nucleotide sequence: TGTGCCAGCAGTCCCTCGGGGGGTGGGCAGCCCCAGCATTTT. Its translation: CASSPSGGGQPQHF.

CDR3 amino acids: CASSYRDREGGTEAFF. In nucleotides, the CDR3 is TGTGCCAGCAGTTATAGGGACAGGGAAGGTGGTACTGAAGCTTTCTTT. The V gene is TRBV6-2 or TRBV6-3, the J gene TRBJ1-1; 9 bases match TRBD1. The V gene's germline CDR1 is MNHEY and CDR2 SVGEGT. There are 16 residues in the CDR3. After removal of 3 bases from V and 5 bases from J, the junction contained 10 bases not matched to a gene.

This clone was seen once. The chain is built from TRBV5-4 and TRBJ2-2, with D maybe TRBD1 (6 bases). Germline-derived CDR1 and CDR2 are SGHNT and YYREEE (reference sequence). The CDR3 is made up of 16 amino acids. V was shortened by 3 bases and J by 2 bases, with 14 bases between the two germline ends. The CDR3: CASSSGTSINTGELFF. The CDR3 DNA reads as TGTGCCAGCAGCTCCGGGACATCAATTAACACCGGGGAGCTGTTTTTT.

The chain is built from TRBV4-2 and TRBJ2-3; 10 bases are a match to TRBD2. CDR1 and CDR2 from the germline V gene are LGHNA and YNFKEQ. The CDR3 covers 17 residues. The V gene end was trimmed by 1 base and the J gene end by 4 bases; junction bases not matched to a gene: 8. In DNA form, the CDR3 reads TGTGCCAGCAGCCAAGGAGCCAAGCGGGGGGGATCAGATACGCAGTATTTT. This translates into CASSQGAKRGGSDTQYF.

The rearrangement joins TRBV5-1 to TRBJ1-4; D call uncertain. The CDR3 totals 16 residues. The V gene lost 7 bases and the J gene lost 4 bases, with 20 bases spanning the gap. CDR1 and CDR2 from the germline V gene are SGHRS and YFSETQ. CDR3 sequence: CASGLDSGELNEKLFF. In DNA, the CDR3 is TGCGCCAGCGGCCTGGACTCTGGTGAGCTTAATGAAAAACTGTTTTTT. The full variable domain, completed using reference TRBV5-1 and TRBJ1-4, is KAGVTQTPRYLIKTRGQQVTLSCSPISGHRSVSWYQQTPGQGLQFLFEYFSETQRNKGNFPGRFSGRQFSNSRSEMNVSTLELGDSALYLCASGLDSGELNEKLFFGSGTQLSVL.

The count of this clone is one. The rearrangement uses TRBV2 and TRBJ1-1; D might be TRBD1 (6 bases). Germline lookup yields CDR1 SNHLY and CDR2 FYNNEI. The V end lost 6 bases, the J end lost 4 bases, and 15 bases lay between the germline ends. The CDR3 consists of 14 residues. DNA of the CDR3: TGTGCCAGCAGGGTACAGGGAGCTGTCACTGAAGCTTTCTTT. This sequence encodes CASRVQGAVTEAFF.

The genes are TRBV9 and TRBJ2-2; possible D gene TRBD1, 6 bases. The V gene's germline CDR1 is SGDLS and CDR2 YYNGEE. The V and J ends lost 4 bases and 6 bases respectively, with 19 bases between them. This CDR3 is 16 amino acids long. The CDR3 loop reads CASSPYDRQGPGELFF. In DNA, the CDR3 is TGTGCCAGCAGCCCTTATGACAGGCAAGGACCCGGGGAGCTGTTTTTT.

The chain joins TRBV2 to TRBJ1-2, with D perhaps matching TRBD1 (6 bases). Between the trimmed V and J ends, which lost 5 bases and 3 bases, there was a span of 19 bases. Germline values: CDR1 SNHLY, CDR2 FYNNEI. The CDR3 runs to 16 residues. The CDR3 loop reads CASSQWTARADYGYTF. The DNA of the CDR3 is TGTGCCAGCAGTCAATGGACAGCCCGAGCGGACTATGGCTACACCTTC.

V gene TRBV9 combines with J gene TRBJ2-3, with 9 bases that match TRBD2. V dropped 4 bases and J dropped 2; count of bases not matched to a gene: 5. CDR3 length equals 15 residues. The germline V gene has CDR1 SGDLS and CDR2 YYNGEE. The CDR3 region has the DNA TGTGCCAGCAGCCGGCTAGCGGGGCTCACAGATACGCAGTATTTT. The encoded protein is CASSRLAGLTDTQYF.

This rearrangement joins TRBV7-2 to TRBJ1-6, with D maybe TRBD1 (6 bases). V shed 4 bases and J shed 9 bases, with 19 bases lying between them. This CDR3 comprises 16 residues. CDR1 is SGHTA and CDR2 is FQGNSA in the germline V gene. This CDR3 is CASSYRGGGSSSPLHF. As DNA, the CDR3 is TGTGCCAGCAGCTACCGCGGAGGGGGATCATCTTCACCCCTCCACTTT.